This entry concerns a single TCR beta chain. Its antigen specificity is not known. Per-nucleotide qualities are absent, and no much larger clonotype sits a single base away. V is reduced by 2 bases and J by 0 bases, leaving a spacing of 8 bases between them. The CDR3 runs 15 amino acids, cysteine and phenylalanine included. The only DNA kept is the CDR3, 45 bases in frame from the first base. The germline V gene encodes CDR1 SNHLY and CDR2 FYNNEI. The library was prepared using the immunoSEQ multiplex PCR assay. This immuneACCESS table, as held by TCRdb, lists in-frame sequences with V and J called but not all clones. Of the missing ones, under half trace to an unresolved V gene in checked studies; the others have no known cause. The sample has more than 550,000 clones on record, 80% to 90% of them singletons. The top ten clones comprise roughly 0.01% of the sample. This sample was taken from a study of shared T cell receptors in the human thymus (dated by TCRdb to 2020 to 2023). Describing the broader study: The study examined how self-reactive, shared T-cell receptor alpha chains are generated in the human thymus.

The sample also formed part of further work on human thymus T cells. Drawing on the second study: Immunologically healthy infants undergoing open corrective cardiac surgery for congenital heart defects in Finland were used as donors. Thymus tissue was collected as surgical resects that were removed during corrective cardiac surgery. V and J gene segment usage appeared biased in both thymic and peripheral blood repertoires. According to the related research, thymic TCR repertoires were highly overlapping among unrelated individuals. TCR alpha and beta repertoires from fewer than ten infant thymus samples and a few related peripheral blood samples were characterized in the study. The cohort included over five male and two female infants, with donor ages spanning 7 to 244 days. Thymocytes were freed from the tissue by mechanical means and kept at -70 degrees C as pellets of roughly 9-33 million cells. A QIAsymphony instrument was used to extract genomic DNA from the frozen cell pellets. The immunoSEQ multiplex PCR assay was used to amplify the TCRB and TCRAD loci from a standardized quantity of quality-controlled genomic DNA. Amplicons spanned the V(D)J region at a length sufficient to cover the CDR3 and identify V and J genes. Amplicon sequencing was performed on an Illumina platform through the commercial immunoSEQ service. Primer bias and sequencing errors were corrected using previously described methods, and TCRAD and TCRB definitions followed the IMGT database. immunoSEQ Analyzer 3.0 and VDJTools were used for repertoire analysis, which covered basic statistics, V/J segment usage, diversity estimates, rarefaction and pairwise overlap. To estimate diversity, the Chao1, ChaoE, Efron-Thisted, Shannon and inverse Simpson indices were applied, and diversity was also estimated on datasets down-sampled to the smallest sample. For repertoire overlap, CDR3 nucleotide sequence, V gene and J gene had to match strictly, and clustering was done by Jaccard-based multidimensional scaling. On average, thymus samples yielded 800,000 or so unique TCRB clonotypes, whereas blood samples yielded 65,000 to 100,000.

The sequenced sample was thymocytes. The chain is made from TRBV2 and TRBJ1-3, with no D gene named confidently. This clonotype originated in a girl in the first two years of life with a congenital heart defect. Donor details come from another sample of the same person, matched by shared clones. The DNA sequence reads TGTGCCAGCAGTGAAAGAATCAGCTCTGGAAACACCATATATTTT. Its amino acids are CASSERISSGNTIYF.